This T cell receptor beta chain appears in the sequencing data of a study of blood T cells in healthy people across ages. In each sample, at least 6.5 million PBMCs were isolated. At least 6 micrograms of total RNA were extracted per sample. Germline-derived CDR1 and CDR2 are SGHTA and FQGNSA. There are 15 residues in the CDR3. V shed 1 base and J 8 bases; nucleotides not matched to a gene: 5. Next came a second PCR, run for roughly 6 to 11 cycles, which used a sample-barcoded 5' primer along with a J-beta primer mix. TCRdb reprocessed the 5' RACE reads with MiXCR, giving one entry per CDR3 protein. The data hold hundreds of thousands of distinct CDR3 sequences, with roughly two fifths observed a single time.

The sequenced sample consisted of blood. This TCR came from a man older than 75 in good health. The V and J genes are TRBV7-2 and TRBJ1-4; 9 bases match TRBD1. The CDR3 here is CASSLVGQGGEKLFF. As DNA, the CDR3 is TGTGCCAGCAGCTTAGTGGGACAGGGAGGGGAAAAACTGTTTTTT.